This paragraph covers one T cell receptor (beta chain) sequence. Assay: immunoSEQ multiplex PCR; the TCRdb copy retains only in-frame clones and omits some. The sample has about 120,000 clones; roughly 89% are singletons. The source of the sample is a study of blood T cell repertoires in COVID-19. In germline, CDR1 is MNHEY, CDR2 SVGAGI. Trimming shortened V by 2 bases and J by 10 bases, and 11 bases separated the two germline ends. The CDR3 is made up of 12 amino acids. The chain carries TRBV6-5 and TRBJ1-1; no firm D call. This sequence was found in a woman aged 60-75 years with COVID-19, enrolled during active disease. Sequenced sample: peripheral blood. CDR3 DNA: TGTGCCAGCAGTTACCGGACTGGCGGAGCTTTCTTT. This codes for CASSYRTGGAFF.